The 20 T cell receptor beta chains below were found in one sample sequenced in a study of T-cell reconstitution after alpha-beta-depleted transplantation in children. The authors prepared the TCRbeta library with unique molecular identifiers. A single record per CDR3 protein comes from TCRdb applying MiXCR to the PCR reads. This repertoire shows roughly 570,000 distinct CDR3 sequences, 25% to 30% found once; its top ten account for around a third. This material consisted of PBMCs, taken before TCRalphabeta/CD19-depleted stem cell transplant. The receptors come from a boy younger than two with Wiskott-Aldrich syndrome, due to receive a stem cell transplant.

The rearrangement uses TRBV11-2 and TRBJ2-2, with a tentative D call TRBD2 (6 bases). CDR3 length equals 15 residues. Germline V gene sequence: CDR1 SGHAT, CDR2 FQNNGV. The germline V and J ends were trimmed by 5 bases and 4 bases, with 14 bases remaining between them. Here the CDR3 reads CASSPRTTSTGELFF. CDR3 coding DNA: TGTGCCAGCAGCCCCCGGACTACTAGCACCGGGGAGCTGTTTTTT.

The chain recombines TRBV5-5 with TRBJ2-2; 7 bases are a match to TRBD1. This CDR3 comprises 16 residues. The V gene end was trimmed by 4 bases and the J gene end by 7 bases; junction bases not matched to a gene: 13. The V gene's germline CDR1 is SGHKS and CDR2 YYEKEE (reference sequence). In nucleotides, the CDR3 is TGTGCCAGCAGCCCGACTCGAGGGGGCCGAGGCGGGGAGCTGTTTTTT. This codes for CASSPTRGGRGGELFF. Full variable domain (rest looked up from reference TRBV5-5 and TRBJ2-2): DAGVTQSPTHLIKTRGQQVTLRCSPISGHKSVSWYQQVLGQGPQFIFQYYEKEERGRGNFPDRFSARQFPNYSSELNVNALLLGDSALYLCASSPTRGGRGGELFFGEGSRLTVL.

This clonotype was found many times. The rearrangement uses TRBV28 and TRBJ2-1; 16 bases agree with TRBD2. Germline CDR1 reads MDHEN; CDR2 reads SYDVKM. This CDR3 region has 16 residues. V was pared by 5 bases and J by 10 bases, with 8 bases of the junction left unmatched. The CDR3 protein is CASSQGLAGGPGEQFF. The DNA for the CDR3 is TGTGCCAGCAGTCAGGGACTAGCGGGAGGGCCAGGGGAGCAGTTCTTC.

The chain links TRBV20-1 to TRBJ2-7, with 7 bases that match TRBD2. This CDR3 contains 12 residues. V lost 7 bases and J lost 3; bases outside the gene matches: 6. Germline values: CDR1 DFQATT, CDR2 SNEGSKA (reference sequence). CDR3 residues: CSVVASGYEQYF. In nucleotides, the CDR3 is TGCAGTGTAGTGGCTAGCGGCTACGAGCAGTACTTC.

The chain couples TRBV15 to TRBJ2-5; D may be TRBD2 (6 bases). V lost 1 base, J lost 4 bases, and 13 bases lay in between. Germline-derived CDR1 and CDR2 are LNHNV and YYDKDF (reference sequence). The CDR3 covers 15 residues. The CDR3 coding sequence is TGTGCCACCAGCAGAGCCCCGCAAGCGGGAGAGACCCAGTACTTC. This gives the protein CATSRAPQAGETQYF. The entire variable domain, with the rest obtained from reference TRBV15 and TRBJ2-5, is as follows: DAMVIQNPRYQVTQFGKPVTLSCSQTLNHNVMYWYQQKSSQAPKLLFHYYDKDFNNEADTPDNFQSRRPNTSFCFLDIRSPGLGDTAMYLCATSRAPQAGETQYFGPGTRLLVL.

The chain carries TRBV29-1 and TRBJ2-2; D unclear. V lost 1 base, J lost 4 bases, and 4 bases lay in between. Germline V lookup: CDR1 SQVTM, CDR2 ANQGSEA. This CDR3 contains 12 residues. CDR3 coding DNA: TGCAGCGTTGAAGGACCCACCGGGGAGCTGTTTTTT. Protein product: CSVEGPTGELFF.

Here the CDR3 DNA reads TGCGCCAGCAGCTCTAGCGGGAGTTACACCGGGGAGCTGTTTTTT. This codes for CASSSSGSYTGELFF. V and J are TRBV5-1 and TRBJ2-2; 10 nucleotides match TRBD2. Per germline, CDR1 SGHRS and CDR2 YFSETQ. There are 15 residues in the CDR3. V lost 3 bases, J lost 3 bases, and 2 bases stayed unmatched. Variable domain in full (rest from reference TRBV5-1 and TRBJ2-2): KAGVTQTPRYLIKTRGQQVTLSCSPISGHRSVSWYQQTPGQGLQFLFEYFSETQRNKGNFPGRFSGRQFSNSRSEMNVSTLELGDSALYLCASSSSGSYTGELFFGEGSRLTVL.

This clonotype has a handful of counts. The chain employs TRBV5-1 and TRBJ1-4, with D possibly TRBD1 on 5 matching bases. CDR1 SGHRS and CDR2 YFSETQ come from the germline V gene. This CDR3 comprises 18 residues. V gave up 5 bases and J gave up 2 bases, with 22 bases separating them. The CDR3 sequence is CASRGGRTAGDTNEKLFF. CDR3 in DNA: TGCGCCAGCAGAGGAGGACGGACGGCCGGGGACACTAATGAAAAACTGTTTTTT.

The rearrangement links TRBV28 to TRBJ2-1; tentative D call: TRBD1 (5 bases). Germline values: CDR1 MDHEN, CDR2 SYDVKM. The CDR3 contains 14 residues. The V and J ends lost 4 bases and 8 bases respectively, with 15 bases between them. The CDR3 region is CASSYIGQFDEQFF. The CDR3 coding sequence is TGTGCCAGCAGTTACATAGGACAATTCGATGAGCAGTTCTTC.

The chain links TRBV3-1 to TRBJ2-1, with D possibly TRBD2 on 5 matching bases. V lost 0 bases and J 15 bases, leaving 18 bases between the germline ends. Per the germline V gene, CDR1 is LGHDT and CDR2 is YNNKEL (reference sequence). The length of the CDR3 is 14 residues. As DNA, the CDR3 is TGTGCCAGCAGCCAAGATGCGGGCTCGGTAGCGTTGTTCTTC. Encoded protein: CASSQDAGSVALFF.

The CDR3 coding sequence is TGTGCTAGTGGTTTGACTAGCGGGAGTCGGGGCGGGGAGCTGTTTTTT. Translating gives CASGLTSGSRGGELFF. The chain links TRBV12-5 to TRBJ2-2; 11 bases are a match to TRBD2. In germline, CDR1 is LGHNT, CDR2 FRNRAP. The CDR3 covers 16 residues. Losses at the gene ends were 2 bases for V and 7 bases for J; bases not matched to a gene: 6.

This chain uses TRBV10-3 with TRBJ1-1; a possible D gene is TRBD1 (6 bases). The germline V gene encodes CDR1 ENHRY and CDR2 SYGVKD. V was cut by 5 bases and J by 0 bases, with 16 bases left in between. This CDR3 region has 16 residues. CDR3 nucleotides: TGTGCCATCAGTCGAAGACAGGACCAACTGAACACTGAAGCTTTCTTT. Residues: CAISRRQDQLNTEAFF.

V gene TRBV12-3 or TRBV12-4 combines with J gene TRBJ2-1, with TRBD2 matching over 7 bases. V was clipped by 3 bases and J by 14 bases; unmatched bases: 13. This CDR3 contains 14 residues. The CDR3 here is CASSLWLAVNVKFF. For the CDR3, the DNA is TGTGCCAGCAGTTTGTGGCTAGCGGTCAACGTCAAGTTCTTC.

This clonotype has more than one count but fewer than ten. The CDR3 DNA reads as TGTGCCAGCAGCCAAACAACAGGCACTGAAGCTTTCTTT. Amino acid sequence: CASSQTTGTEAFF. V usage is TRBV4-2 and J usage is TRBJ1-1; possible D gene TRBD1, 5 bases. This CDR3 spans 13 amino acids. The ends were cut back, 2 bases at V and 4 bases at J, with 8 bases in the middle. Germline V gene sequence: CDR1 LGHNA, CDR2 YNFKEQ.

The chain combines TRBV4-1 with TRBJ2-1; no clear D gene. The CDR3 has 16 residues. Germline V gives CDR1 MGHRA, CDR2 YSYEKL. V dropped 0 bases and J dropped 0 bases, with 9 bases sitting between them. The CDR3 here is CASSQDFRISYNEQFF. In DNA form, the CDR3 reads TGCGCCAGCAGCCAAGACTTTCGGATCTCCTACAATGAGCAGTTCTTC.

The rearrangement joins TRBV12-3 or TRBV12-4 to TRBJ1-5; D might be TRBD1 (5 bases). V gave up 6 bases and J gave up 2 bases, with 14 bases separating them. This CDR3 is 15 amino acids long. CDR3 sequence (DNA): TGTGCCAGCAGAGAGCGATTAGGGGGCAATCAGCCCCAGCATTTT. The encoded protein is CASRERLGGNQPQHF.

V usage is TRBV5-1 and J usage is TRBJ2-5; the D gene is possibly TRBD1 (6 bases). CDR1 and CDR2 from the germline V gene are SGHRS and YFSETQ. This CDR3 has 14 residues. V lost 5 bases and J 5 bases, leaving 16 bases between the germline ends. This chain's CDR3 is CASRPAGGLETQYF. As DNA, the CDR3 is TGCGCCAGCAGGCCTGCTGGGGGCTTGGAGACCCAGTACTTC.

J is TRBJ1-2 and V is TRBV12-3 or TRBV12-4; D is uncertain. V gave up 1 base and J gave up 6 bases, with 12 bases separating them. The CDR3 runs 14 residues. The CDR3 region has the DNA TGTGCCAGCAGTTTAGGGTCCATCGGGGATGGCTACACCTTC. Protein sequence: CASSLGSIGDGYTF.

V gene TRBV5-1 combines with J gene TRBJ1-6; tentative D call: TRBD1 (6 bases). Germline V gene lookup returns CDR1 SGHRS and CDR2 YFSETQ. The CDR3 is 14 residues long. Trimming pared 3 bases from V and 10 bases from J, leaving 14 bases between. The CDR3 DNA reads as TGCGCCAGCAGCTCCAGACAGGATGGATCACCCCTCCACTTT. It specifies CASSSRQDGSPLHF.

The chain has TRBV19 and TRBJ1-5, with a tentative D call TRBD1 (5 bases). The CDR3 consists of 14 residues. The V end was cut by 8 bases, the J end by 5 bases, with 16 bases between. Per the germline V gene, CDR1 is LNHDA and CDR2 is SQIVND (reference sequence). CDR3 residues: CASYLRGADQPQHF. The CDR3 DNA sequence: TGTGCCAGTTATCTGAGGGGCGCGGATCAGCCCCAGCATTTT.